This T cell receptor (beta chain) was captured in a study of cytomegalovirus exposure and HLA in healthy donors. Donors were nominally healthy when sampled, though unrecorded immune exposures were likely. PCR amplification relied on 60 Vbeta primers (plus 13 Jbeta primers). The table came from immunoSEQ multiplex PCR; TCRdb's copy has only in-frame clones and leaves some out. Of around 170,000 clones detected, over 70% appear once; the ten largest clones hold around 5.7%. Deletions cut 3 bases from V and 5 bases from J, with 11 bases between. The CDR3 has 13 residues. The germline gives CDR1 SGHRS, CDR2 YFSETQ.

This receptor was taken from a man in his forties in good health and CMV-seronegative. The genes are TRBV5-1 and TRBJ1-2, with D possibly being TRBD1 (5 bases). The sample taken for sequencing was PBMCs. This chain's CDR3 is CASSSVDIYGYTF. CDR3 bases: TGCGCCAGCAGCTCGGTGGACATTTATGGCTACACCTTC.